Listed here is a single T cell receptor beta chain. What antigen it recognizes has not been identified. No per-base quality is available; no much larger clone lies one base away. The cohort was made up of under 800 healthy bone marrow donors. All cohort members were sampled while nominally healthy, although unrecorded immune exposures were likely present. The donor tested CMV seropositive, placing the donor among the approximately 310 seropositive members of the cohort. A peripheral blood sample was collected from each donor, and TCR beta sequencing was performed on peripheral blood mononuclear cells. Genomic DNA extraction from the blood cell samples was performed with the Qiagen DNeasy Blood Extraction Kit. This sample is drawn from a study of cytomegalovirus exposure and HLA in healthy donors (dated by TCRdb to about 2017). As for the study more broadly: An earlier analysis of several hundred of the donors reported 276 Gb of sequence data and about 120 million unique TCR beta sequences obtained from around 170 million T cells. A handful of DR-DQ haplotypes were treated as single units for association and clustering because of strong linkage in the cohort. Rather than drawing on any new phenotypic data, the later analysis identified candidate immune exposures from TCR beta sequences and the way those sequences occurred across donors. The number of donors typed differed by locus, with roughly 620-630 for A, B, C, DRB1 and DQB1, 522 for DQA1, 600 to 610 for DPA1, and about 450 for DPB1. To predict cytomegalovirus infection status, the study brought together high-throughput TCR immunosequencing, statistical association of individual TCRs with disease status, and machine learning. The study aimed to test whether signatures of past pathogen exposure could be identified by cataloging public T cell receptors. The T cell repertoires of some 670 subjects were profiled by immunosequencing and related to cytomegalovirus serostatus. Both class I and class II loci were covered by HLA typing, at four-digit resolution. To decide whether each TCR beta V gene segment behaved as functional or pseudogenic, an earlier analysis of some 570 of the donors relied on high-throughput TCR beta sequencing. A separate validation cohort of over 95 different subjects was used in addition to the approximately 610-subject first cohort. Among some 410 genotyped donors of the cohort, an average of roughly 240,000 unique TCR beta nucleotide sequences were sequenced per donor, roughly a sixth of them non-productive. A later analysis re-examined previously published TCR beta repertoires from roughly 720 donors and added high-resolution HLA genotyping to investigate patterns of TCR occurrence. Of the roughly 390 genotyped donors, 65% to 90% fell in the genetic ancestry cluster associated with self-reported Caucasian donors. Donor age, sex, ethnicity and CMV serostatus were collected together with the repertoire data. Every repertoire in the discovery cohort had been generated on one and the same sequencing platform. Roughly 300 gigabases of sequencing data and approximately 85 million unique TCR sequences were included in an early release covering around 650 HLA-typed donors. A later genetic analysis took genome-wide SNP genotypes for 398 of the 666 donors and used that subset as a discovery cohort. Results and caveats for the whole study, not just this receptor: A further reported finding was that TCR beta sequences accurately predicted the HLA-A and HLA-B alleles for most subjects in the first cohort. It was suggested by the authors that the approach could potentially be generalized to other disease states and immunological phenotypes. In a later analysis, some 18,000 TCR beta sequences were associated with specific HLA alleles at a false discovery rate of 0.05. Across donors, most TCR sequences were observed very rarely, whereas some public TCRs were present in many individuals. A later analysis reported that several top co-occurrence clusters appeared linked to parvovirus B19, influenza, CMV and Epstein-Barr virus. According to a later genetic analysis, donors in an Asian-associated ancestry cluster had fewer N-insertions in productive TCRs than the approximately 670-donor mean. The only immune exposure information available for the cohort was CMV serostatus. The study listed 150 to 200 TCR beta chains as associated with cytomegalovirus. Linkage disequilibrium might explain the correlated functional status among segregating V segments, but an unknown experimental factor could not be ruled out. A later analysis found that TCR association rates varied across HLA loci, with DRB1 alleles showing the most associated TCRs and HLA-C alleles the fewest. HLA typing was unavailable for some donors at each locus, so association tests used only the typed subset. Broadly in line with IMGT annotations, most TCR beta V segments showed up in productive rearrangements about 90% or about 30% of the time in an earlier analysis of around 600 of the donors. A cluster of highly shared sequence variants was judged likely to be a technical artifact of the sequencing pipeline. V-gene and J-gene trimming of TCR beta chains was associated with a missense DCLRE1C variant in a later genetic analysis, and the association was replicated in an independent cohort. According to a later analysis, most CMV-associated TCR beta chains appeared to be HLA-restricted, and the HLA associations seemed to be driven largely by CMV exposure. Sequencing depth was assumed to be roughly uniform across donors in the presence/absence analyses, though that assumption may not hold. In both the original and validation cohorts, the classifier was reported to diagnose cytomegalovirus status with high specificity and sensitivity. In vitro tests confirmed that three of the cytomegalovirus-associated TCR beta chains recognize cytomegalovirus antigens. The earlier analysis of about 600 of the donors excluded some 15 rarely observed V segments, including chromosome 9 orphons, because counts were too low. Strong co-occurrence of HLA alleles, especially DR and DQ, made assigning TCR associations to individual alleles difficult. Compared with equally common non-associated chains, HLA-associated TCR beta chains in a later analysis were more clonally expanded and had lower generation probabilities. This cohort had only TCR beta chains sequenced, and the lack of alpha or paired-chain data limited which features could be detected.

Libraries were made using the immunoSEQ multiplex PCR assay. For the multiplex PCR, a mixture combining 60 forward primers for TCR Vbeta segments and 13 reverse primers for TCR Jbeta segments was used. The CDR3 region of rearranged TCR beta genes was amplified from genomic DNA by a multiplex PCR assay. On the Illumina HiSeq System, the amplified TCR beta libraries were sequenced as 87-base-pair reads. The study's processing was this. A later analysis tallied 70 million to 100 million unique TCR beta chains across the 666 repertoires, and some 10 million of those chains were shared by two or more donors. Raw reads were error-corrected and collapsed into unique sequences by a nearest-neighbor algorithm in which closely related sequences were merged to remove PCR and sequencing errors. To assign V, D and J gene segments, CDR3 sequences were aligned to IMGT reference sequences. Each retained sequence needed at least a six-nucleotide match to both a V gene segment and a J gene segment. A rearrangement was called productive if the CDR3 had no stop codons and remained in frame with V and J, and every other rearrangement was called non-productive. CDR3 was defined according to IMGT convention as the region running from the second conserved V-encoded cysteine to the conserved J-encoded phenylalanine. Sequences without an unambiguous match to a single V gene segment were excluded from the earlier analysis of 450 to 750 of the donors. An earlier analysis of 587 of the donors called V segments functional above 56.7% productive rearrangements and segregating when the between-donor standard deviation exceeded 5%. A statistical classification framework was built to diagnose cytomegalovirus status from the catalog of TCR beta chain sequences. In a later analysis, V and J genes were assigned by comparing TCR nucleotide sequences against IMGT/GENE-DB human TR gene sequences. The TCRdist pipeline was used in a later analysis to assign CDR3 sequences and most-parsimonious VDJ recombination scenarios. In a later analysis, each TCR beta chain was defined by its CDR3 amino acid sequence together with its V-gene family, and reads without a unique V-gene family were excluded. To address suspected cross-contamination and a sequencing artifact, a later analysis removed around 600 highly shared, low-generation-probability nucleotide sequences. In a later analysis, a clonal expansion index for each public chain was calculated from normalized within-repertoire ranks of inferred template counts. Generation probabilities in a later analysis came from a VDJ recombination model fitted to out-of-frame rearrangements, and those results were checked against IGoR. In a later analysis, TCR-TCR, TCR-HLA and TCR-CMV co-occurrence was scored with hypergeometric tests, and a repertoire-size bias correction was applied to TCR pairs. To estimate false discovery rates, a later analysis permuted the HLA or CMV assignments 20 times. In a later analysis, co-occurring TCRs were grouped using DBSCAN, with TCRdist sequence similarity added in when clustering inside HLA-allele-positive subsets. Co-occurrence clustering excluded repertoires with fewer than 30,000 or more than 120,000 public chains, plus five with anomalous nucleotide sharing. In its TCRdb copy, this immuneACCESS table keeps in-frame sequences only and misses some clones. Where compared with another copy, unresolved V genes explain less than half of these, and the others have no known cause. V, J and clone size derive from that table, while D and trimming were established from the DNA sequence. This sample gives over 150,000 clones in total; around 83% of them show up just once. The ten largest make up 8.5% of the sample.

The TCR originated in a male donor in good health and CMV-seropositive. Input material: PBMCs.

The CDR3 protein sequence reads: CASSFAGRATDTQYF. In nucleotide form, the sequence is TGTGCCAGCAGTTTTGCCGGGAGGGCAACAGATACGCAGTATTTT. The receptor chain draws on TRBV27 and TRBJ2-3; 8 junctional bases match TRBD2. V trim: 3 bases; J trim: 3 bases; unmatched bases: 5. CDR1 MNHEY and CDR2 SMNVEV were looked up in the germline V gene (reference sequence). Including cysteine and phenylalanine, the CDR3 has 15 amino acids. Left in the record is the CDR3 DNA by itself, 45 bases read in frame from the first base.